The sequence of this T cell receptor beta chain was determined in a study of blood T cell repertoires in COVID-19. The overall study: Some COVID-19 samples were acute and others convalescent; all came from the United States, Italy and Spain. Sample material is recorded as cDNA or gDNA derived from T cells, B-cell-depleted T cells, or PBMCs.

V lost 7 bases to trimming and J lost 1 base, with 10 bases between them. CDR3 length equals 14 residues. Per the germline V gene, CDR1 is SGHVS and CDR2 is FNYEAQ. Original data processing: The authors estimated nucleated cell counts from reference gene primer amplification. Clones were read by immunoSEQ multiplex PCR, and TCRdb kept only the in-frame ones, dropping some. The V and J calls and clone size come from that table; D and trimming were worked out from the DNA. This sample has more than 150,000 clones, with about 86% found just once. The genes are TRBV7-6 and TRBJ2-2; D perhaps matches TRBD1 (6 bases). This TCR was recovered from a man aged 45 to 65 with active or convalescent COVID-19. The sequenced sample was peripheral blood. CDR3 region: CASTLDRNTGELFF. The CDR3 coding sequence is TGTGCCAGCACCTTGGACAGGAACACCGGGGAGCTGTTTTTT. The entire variable domain, with the rest obtained from reference TRBV7-6 and TRBJ2-2, is as follows: GAGVSQSPRYKVTKRGQDVALRCDPISGHVSLYWYRQALGQGPEFLTYFNYEAQQDKSGLPNDRFSAERPEGSISTLTIQRTEQRDSAMYRCASTLDRNTGELFFGEGSRLTVL.